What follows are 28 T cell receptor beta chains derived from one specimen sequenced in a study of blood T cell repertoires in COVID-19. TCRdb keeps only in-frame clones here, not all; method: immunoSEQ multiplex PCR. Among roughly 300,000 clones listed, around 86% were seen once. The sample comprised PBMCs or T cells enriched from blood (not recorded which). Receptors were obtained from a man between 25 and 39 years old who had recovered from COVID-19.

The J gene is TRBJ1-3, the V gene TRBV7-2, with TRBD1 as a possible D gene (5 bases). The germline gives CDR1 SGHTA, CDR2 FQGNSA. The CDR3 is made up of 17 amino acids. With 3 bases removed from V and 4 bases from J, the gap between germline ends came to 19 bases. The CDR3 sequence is CASSFGVGGSLGNTIYF. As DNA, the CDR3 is TGTGCCAGCAGCTTTGGTGTTGGGGGGTCTTTAGGAAACACCATATATTTT. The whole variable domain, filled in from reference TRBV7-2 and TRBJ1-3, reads GAGVSQSPSNKVTEKGKDVELRCDPISGHTALYWYRQSLGQGLEFLIYFQGNSAPDKSGLPSDRFSAERTGGSVSTLTIQRTQQEDSAVYLCASSFGVGGSLGNTIYFGEGSWLTVV.

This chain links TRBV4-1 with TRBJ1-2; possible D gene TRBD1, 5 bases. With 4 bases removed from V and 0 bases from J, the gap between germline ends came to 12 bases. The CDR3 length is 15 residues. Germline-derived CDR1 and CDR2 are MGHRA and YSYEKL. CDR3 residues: CASSPAGLANYGYTF. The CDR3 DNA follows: TGCGCCAGCAGCCCCGCAGGGCTAGCTAACTATGGCTACACCTTC.

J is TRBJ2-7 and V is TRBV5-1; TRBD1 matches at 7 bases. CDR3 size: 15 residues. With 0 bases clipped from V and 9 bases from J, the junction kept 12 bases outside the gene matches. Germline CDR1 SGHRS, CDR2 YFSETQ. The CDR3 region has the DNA TGCGCCAGCAGCTTGGGTGGGACAGCCAATAGTGGGCAGTACTTC. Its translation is CASSLGGTANSGQYF.

The CDR3, as DNA: TGTGCCAGTAGCGTCATGGGGGCAGGCAATCAGCCCCAGCATTTT. Protein product: CASSVMGAGNQPQHF. This chain links TRBV19 with TRBJ1-5; tentative D call: TRBD1 (6 bases). The CDR3 has 15 amino acids. The germline CDR1 and CDR2 sequences are LNHDA and SQIVND (reference sequence). Trimming removed 6 bases from V and 2 bases from J, with 14 bases in between. Full variable domain (outside the CDR3, taken from reference TRBV19 and TRBJ1-5): DGGITQSPKYLFRKEGQNVTLSCEQNLNHDAMYWYRQDPGQGLRLIYYSQIVNDFQKGDIAEGYSVSREKKESFPLTVTSAQKNPTAFYLCASSVMGAGNQPQHFGDGTRLSIL.

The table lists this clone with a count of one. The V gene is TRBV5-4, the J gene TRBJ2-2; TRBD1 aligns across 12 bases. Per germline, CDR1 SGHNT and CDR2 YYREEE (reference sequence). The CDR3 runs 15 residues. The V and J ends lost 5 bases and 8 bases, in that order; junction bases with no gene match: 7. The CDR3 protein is CASSPGTGGRGELFF. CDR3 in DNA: TGTGCCAGCAGTCCTGGGACAGGGGGCAGGGGGGAGCTGTTTTTT.

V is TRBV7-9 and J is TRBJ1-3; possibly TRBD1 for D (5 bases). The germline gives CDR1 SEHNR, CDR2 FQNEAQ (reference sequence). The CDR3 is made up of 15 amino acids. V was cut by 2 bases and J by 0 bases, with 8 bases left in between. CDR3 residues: CASSLTGRSGNTIYF. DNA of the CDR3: TGTGCCAGCAGCTTAACAGGCCGCTCTGGAAACACCATATATTTT.

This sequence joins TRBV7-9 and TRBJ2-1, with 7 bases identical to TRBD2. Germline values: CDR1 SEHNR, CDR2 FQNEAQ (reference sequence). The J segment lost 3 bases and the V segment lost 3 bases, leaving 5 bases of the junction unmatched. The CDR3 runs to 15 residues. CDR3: CASSLVSGIYNEQFF. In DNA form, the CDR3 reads TGTGCCAGCAGCTTGGTCAGCGGGATCTACAATGAGCAGTTCTTC. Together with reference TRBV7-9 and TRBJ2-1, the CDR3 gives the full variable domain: DTGVSQNPRHKITKRGQNVTFRCDPISEHNRLYWYRQTLGQGPEFLTYFQNEAQLEKSRLLSDRFSAERPKGSFSTLEIQRTEQGDSAMYLCASSLVSGIYNEQFFGPGTRLTVL.

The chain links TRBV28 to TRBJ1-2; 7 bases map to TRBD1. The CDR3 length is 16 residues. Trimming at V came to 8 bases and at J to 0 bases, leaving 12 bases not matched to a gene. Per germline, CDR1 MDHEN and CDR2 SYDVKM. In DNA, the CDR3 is TGTGCCAGCGAAACCGGGACAGCTTCCTCTAACTATGGCTACACCTTC. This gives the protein CASETGTASSNYGYTF.

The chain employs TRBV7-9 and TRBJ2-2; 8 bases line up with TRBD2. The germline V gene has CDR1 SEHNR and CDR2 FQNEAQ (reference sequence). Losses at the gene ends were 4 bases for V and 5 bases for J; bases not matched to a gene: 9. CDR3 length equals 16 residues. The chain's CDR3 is CASSSPGTGGTGELFF. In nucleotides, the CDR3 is TGTGCCAGCAGCTCTCCCGGGACGGGGGGGACCGGGGAGCTGTTTTTT.

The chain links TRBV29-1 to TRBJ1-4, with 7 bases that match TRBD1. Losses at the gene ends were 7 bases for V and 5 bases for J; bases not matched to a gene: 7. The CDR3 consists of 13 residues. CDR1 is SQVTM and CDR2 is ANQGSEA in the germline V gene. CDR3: CSARTGANEKLFF. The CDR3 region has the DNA TGCAGCGCAAGGACAGGCGCGAATGAAAAACTGTTTTTT. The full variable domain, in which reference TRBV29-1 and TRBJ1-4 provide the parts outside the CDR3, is SAVISQKPSRDICQRGTSLTIQCQVDSQVTMMFWYRQQPGQSLTLIATANQGSEATYESGFVIDKFPISRPNLTFSTLTVSNMSPEDSSIYLCSARTGANEKLFFGSGTQLSVL.

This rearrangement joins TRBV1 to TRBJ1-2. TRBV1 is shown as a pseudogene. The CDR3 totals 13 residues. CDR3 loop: CTSSQGGGDGYTF. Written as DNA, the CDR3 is TGCACCAGCAGCCAAGGGGGGGGAGATGGCTACACCTTC.

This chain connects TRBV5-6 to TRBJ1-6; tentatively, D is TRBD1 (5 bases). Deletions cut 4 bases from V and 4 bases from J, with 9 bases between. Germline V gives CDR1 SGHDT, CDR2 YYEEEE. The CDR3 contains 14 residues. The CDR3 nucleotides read TGTGCCAGCAGCCCAGCAGGGTATAATTCACCCCTCCACTTT. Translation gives CASSPAGYNSPLHF.

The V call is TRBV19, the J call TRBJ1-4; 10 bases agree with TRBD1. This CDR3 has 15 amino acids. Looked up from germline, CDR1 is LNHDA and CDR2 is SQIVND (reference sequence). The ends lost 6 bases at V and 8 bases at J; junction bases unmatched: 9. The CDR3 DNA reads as TGTGCCAGTAGAGGCCCCGGGACAGGGGACGAAAAACTGTTTTTT. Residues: CASRGPGTGDEKLFF.

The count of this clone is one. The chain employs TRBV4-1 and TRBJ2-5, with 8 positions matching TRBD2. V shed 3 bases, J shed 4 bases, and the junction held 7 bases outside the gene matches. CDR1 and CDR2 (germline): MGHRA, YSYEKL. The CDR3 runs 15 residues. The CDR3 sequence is CASSHPGTSGETQYF. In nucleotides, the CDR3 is TGCGCCAGCAGCCATCCCGGGACTAGTGGAGAGACCCAGTACTTC.

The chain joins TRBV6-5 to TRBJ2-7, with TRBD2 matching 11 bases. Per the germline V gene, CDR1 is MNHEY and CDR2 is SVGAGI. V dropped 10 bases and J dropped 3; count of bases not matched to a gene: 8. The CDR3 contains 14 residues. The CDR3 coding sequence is TGTGCCACCAAATCTAGCGGGGGGAACTACGAGCAGTACTTC. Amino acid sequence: CATKSSGGNYEQYF.

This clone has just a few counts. The CDR3 spells CASSLRGYDDTQYF. CDR3 sequence (DNA): TGTGCCAGCAGCCTCAGGGGCTACGACGATACGCAGTATTTT. The V and J genes are TRBV7-8 and TRBJ2-3; tentatively, D is TRBD1 (6 bases). The V gene lost 5 bases and the J gene lost 6 bases, with 15 bases spanning the gap. Germline assignment: CDR1 SGHVS and CDR2 FQNEAQ. This CDR3 region has 14 residues.

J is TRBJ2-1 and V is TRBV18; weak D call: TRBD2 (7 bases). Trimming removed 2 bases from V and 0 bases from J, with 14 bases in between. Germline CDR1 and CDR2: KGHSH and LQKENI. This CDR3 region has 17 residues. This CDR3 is CASSPRGAGDSYNEQFF. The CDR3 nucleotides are TGTGCCAGCTCACCAAGGGGGGCGGGGGACTCCTACAATGAGCAGTTCTTC.

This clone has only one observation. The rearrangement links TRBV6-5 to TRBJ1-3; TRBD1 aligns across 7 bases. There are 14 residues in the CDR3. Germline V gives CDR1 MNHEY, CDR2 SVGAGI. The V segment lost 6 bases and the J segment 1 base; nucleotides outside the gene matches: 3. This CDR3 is CASREGQSGNTIYF. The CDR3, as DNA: TGTGCCAGCAGGGAGGGACAGTCTGGAAACACCATATATTTT.

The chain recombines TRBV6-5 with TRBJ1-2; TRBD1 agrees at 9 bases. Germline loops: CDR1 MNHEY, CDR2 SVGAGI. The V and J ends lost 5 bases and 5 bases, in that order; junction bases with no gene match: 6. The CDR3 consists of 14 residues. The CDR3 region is CASSRGGQGYGYTF. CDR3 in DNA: TGTGCCAGCAGTCGAGGGGGACAGGGATATGGCTACACCTTC.

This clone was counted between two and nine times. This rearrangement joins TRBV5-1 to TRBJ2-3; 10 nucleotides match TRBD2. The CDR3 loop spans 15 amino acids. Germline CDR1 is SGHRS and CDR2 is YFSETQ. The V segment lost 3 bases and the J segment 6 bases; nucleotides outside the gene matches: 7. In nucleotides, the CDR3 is TGCGCCAGCAGCTGGGCTAGCGGGAGTTCGGATACGCAGTATTTT. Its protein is CASSWASGSSDTQYF.

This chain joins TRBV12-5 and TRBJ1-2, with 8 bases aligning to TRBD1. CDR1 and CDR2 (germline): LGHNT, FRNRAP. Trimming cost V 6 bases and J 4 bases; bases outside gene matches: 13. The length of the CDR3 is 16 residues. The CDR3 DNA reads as TGTGCTAGTGGATCCGGACAGGGTAAAAAAGGCTATGGCTACACCTTC. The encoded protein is CASGSGQGKKGYGYTF.

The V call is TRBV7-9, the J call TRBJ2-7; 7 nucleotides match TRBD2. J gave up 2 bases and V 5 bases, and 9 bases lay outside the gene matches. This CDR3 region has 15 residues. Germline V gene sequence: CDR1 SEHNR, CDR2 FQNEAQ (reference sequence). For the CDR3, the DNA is TGTGCCAGCAGCGGGGGGGTATGGGACGCCTACGAGCAGTACTTC. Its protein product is CASSGGVWDAYEQYF.

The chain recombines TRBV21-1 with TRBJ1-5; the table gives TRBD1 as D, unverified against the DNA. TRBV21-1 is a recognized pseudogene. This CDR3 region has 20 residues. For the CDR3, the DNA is TGTGCCAGCAGCAAAGGACGAAAAGGGACAGGCTGTTATAGCAATCAGCCCCAGCATTTT. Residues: CASSKGRKGTGCYSNQPQHF.

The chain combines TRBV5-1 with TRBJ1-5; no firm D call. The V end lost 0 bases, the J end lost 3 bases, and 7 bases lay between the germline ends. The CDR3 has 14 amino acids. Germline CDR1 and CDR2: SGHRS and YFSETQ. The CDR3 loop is CASSLDYYNQPQHF. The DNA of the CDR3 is TGCGCCAGCAGCTTGGACTATTACAATCAGCCCCAGCATTTT.

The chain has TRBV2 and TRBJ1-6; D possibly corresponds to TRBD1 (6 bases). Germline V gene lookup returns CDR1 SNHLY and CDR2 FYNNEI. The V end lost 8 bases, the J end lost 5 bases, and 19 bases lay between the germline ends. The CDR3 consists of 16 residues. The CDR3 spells CASSPYGGTNNSPLHF. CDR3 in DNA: TGTGCCAGCTCACCGTATGGGGGCACAAATAATTCACCCCTCCACTTT.

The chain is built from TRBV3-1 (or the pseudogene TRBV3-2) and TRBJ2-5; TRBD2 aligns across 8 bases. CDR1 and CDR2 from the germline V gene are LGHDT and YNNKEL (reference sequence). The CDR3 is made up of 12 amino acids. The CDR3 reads CGVGGAGETQYF. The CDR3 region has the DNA TGTGGGGTCGGGGGGGCCGGAGAGACCCAGTACTTC.

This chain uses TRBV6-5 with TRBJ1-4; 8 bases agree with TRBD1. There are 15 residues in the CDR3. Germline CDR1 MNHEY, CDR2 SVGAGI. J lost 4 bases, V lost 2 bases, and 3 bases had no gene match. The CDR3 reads CASSYQGALNEKLFF. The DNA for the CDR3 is TGTGCCAGCAGTTACCAGGGGGCCCTTAATGAAAAACTGTTTTTT.

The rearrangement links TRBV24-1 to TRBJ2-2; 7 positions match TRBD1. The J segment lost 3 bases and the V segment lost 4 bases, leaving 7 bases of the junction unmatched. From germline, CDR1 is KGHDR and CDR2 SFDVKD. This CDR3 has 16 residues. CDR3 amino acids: CATSDPDRAYTGELFF. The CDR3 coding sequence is TGTGCCACCAGTGACCCCGACAGGGCGTACACCGGGGAGCTGTTTTTT.